This TCR beta chain stems from a study of T cells in Graves' hyperthyroidism and ophthalmopathy (dated by TCRdb to between 2019 and 2020). Notes on the research overall: Peripheral blood was sampled at the time of initial diagnosis, prior to any treatment. The paper describes TCR Vbeta CDR3 sequencing of about 140 peripheral blood samples, made up of 43 ophthalmopathy patients, 70 to 75 hyperthyroidism patients and some 17 progressor patients. The approximately 100 discovery patients were randomly divided into training and test sets at a 7:3 ratio. Prospective prediction of ophthalmopathy was tested in an independent validation cohort of 18 to 20 hyperthyroidism patients and some 17 patients who later progressed to ophthalmopathy. To identify distinguishing TCR V-J signatures, a discovery cohort of 90 to 100 patients was used, comprising 40 to 45 with Graves' ophthalmopathy and some 57 with stable Graves' hyperthyroidism. The study also compared thyroid tissue and blood T-cell repertoires from roughly 6 Graves' hyperthyroidism patients. Following sampling, methimazole starting at 30 mg daily was given to hyperthyroidism patients, and high-dose intravenous methylprednisolone was given to ophthalmopathy patients.

At the junction V is shortened by 2 bases and J by 6 bases; bases outside the gene matches: 12. Per the germline V gene, ENHRY is the CDR1 and SYGVKD is the CDR2. The CDR3 spans 17 residues, from the cysteine through the phenylalanine. CDR3 DNA only is kept here, 51 bases in frame from base 1. Hyperthyroidism patients were newly diagnosed, had a disease duration of under 2 months, and were aged 18 to 65 years. Exclusion was applied to patients with uncontrolled infections, other autoimmune diseases, pregnancy or lactation. Clinical symptoms, serum thyroxine and TRAb, thyroid ultrasound, and orbital computed tomography formed the basis for the diagnoses. Blood from progressor patients was collected at the time of first diagnosis with hyperthyroidism, before any ophthalmopathy symptoms had appeared. Ficoll-Paque density gradient centrifugation was used to isolate PBMCs from about 10 ml of fresh peripheral blood. Progressor patients were initially diagnosed with Graves' hyperthyroidism and developed ophthalmopathy during follow-up. Total RNA was extracted with Trizol reagent, and quality was checked on an Agilent 2100 Bioanalyzer.

The TCR beta CDR3 regions were amplified from the RNA transcripts. A first-round RT-PCR of the TCR CDR3 used the HTBI primer set with the Qiagen OneStep RT-PCR kit. Libraries were constructed in a second round of multiplex PCR, after which size selection and purification were performed. Sequencing of the libraries was done on an Illumina HiSeq2000 using paired-end 100 bp reads. The authors' pipeline ran thus. Raw data were processed with SOAPnuke, discarding reads with adapters, uncalled bases, mean Phred below 15, or no exact constant-primer or identifier match. COPE v1.2.5 was used to merge the high-quality paired reads, and each unique nucleotide sequence was defined as a clonotype. MiTCR v1.1 was used to align the clonotypes against IMGT TRBV, TRBD and TRBJ reference segments. Only V-J combinations with frequency above 0.0001, covering about 99% of repertoires, were analysed. The TCS score was defined as the ratio of F50 (clonal expansion) to E x V (chaos), calculated using BLOSUM62-based TCRdist between CDR3 peptides within each V-J. Welch's t-statistics and random forest reduced fewer than 550 V-J features to some 14, which were used in a naive Bayes classifier (R e1071). TCRdb trimmed the raw reads at Q25, called clones with MiXCR and kept productive beta chains. All rows with the same CDR3 protein become a single entry with the most common DNA and genes. The V and J calls here are based on TCRdb, not the publication. The sample table shows about 360,000 distinct CDR3 sequences, and around 14% are seen once. The ten largest clonotypes hold about 30% of the sample.

A word on this clonotype: Its specific antigen is unknown. The record has no base qualities; no much larger clone is one base away.

The investigation overall reported the following: Most expanded thyroid clonotypes (frequency above 0.001) were also detected in blood, suggesting blood repertoires may reflect thyroid immune responses. A model built on a 13 V-J signature distinguished ophthalmopathy from stable hyperthyroidism, reaching about 89% sensitivity and under 84% specificity in cross-validation and 80%/75% in testing. In validation, progression to ophthalmopathy was predicted by the model with more than 65% sensitivity and roughly 72% specificity, a median of 6.5 months before onset. Sample size was not statistically predetermined, and investigators were not blinded to group allocation.

The sequence joins TRBV10-3 to TRBJ2-1; 8 bases in the middle match TRBD2. This TCR came from a woman aged 18-29 years with Graves' hyperthyroidism that later progressed to Graves' ophthalmopathy. The specimen was blood. Here is the DNA: TGTGCCATCAGTGAGAGAGCGGGAGCCCAGGCGGGCAATGAGCAGTTCTTC. It specifies CAISERAGAQAGNEQFF.